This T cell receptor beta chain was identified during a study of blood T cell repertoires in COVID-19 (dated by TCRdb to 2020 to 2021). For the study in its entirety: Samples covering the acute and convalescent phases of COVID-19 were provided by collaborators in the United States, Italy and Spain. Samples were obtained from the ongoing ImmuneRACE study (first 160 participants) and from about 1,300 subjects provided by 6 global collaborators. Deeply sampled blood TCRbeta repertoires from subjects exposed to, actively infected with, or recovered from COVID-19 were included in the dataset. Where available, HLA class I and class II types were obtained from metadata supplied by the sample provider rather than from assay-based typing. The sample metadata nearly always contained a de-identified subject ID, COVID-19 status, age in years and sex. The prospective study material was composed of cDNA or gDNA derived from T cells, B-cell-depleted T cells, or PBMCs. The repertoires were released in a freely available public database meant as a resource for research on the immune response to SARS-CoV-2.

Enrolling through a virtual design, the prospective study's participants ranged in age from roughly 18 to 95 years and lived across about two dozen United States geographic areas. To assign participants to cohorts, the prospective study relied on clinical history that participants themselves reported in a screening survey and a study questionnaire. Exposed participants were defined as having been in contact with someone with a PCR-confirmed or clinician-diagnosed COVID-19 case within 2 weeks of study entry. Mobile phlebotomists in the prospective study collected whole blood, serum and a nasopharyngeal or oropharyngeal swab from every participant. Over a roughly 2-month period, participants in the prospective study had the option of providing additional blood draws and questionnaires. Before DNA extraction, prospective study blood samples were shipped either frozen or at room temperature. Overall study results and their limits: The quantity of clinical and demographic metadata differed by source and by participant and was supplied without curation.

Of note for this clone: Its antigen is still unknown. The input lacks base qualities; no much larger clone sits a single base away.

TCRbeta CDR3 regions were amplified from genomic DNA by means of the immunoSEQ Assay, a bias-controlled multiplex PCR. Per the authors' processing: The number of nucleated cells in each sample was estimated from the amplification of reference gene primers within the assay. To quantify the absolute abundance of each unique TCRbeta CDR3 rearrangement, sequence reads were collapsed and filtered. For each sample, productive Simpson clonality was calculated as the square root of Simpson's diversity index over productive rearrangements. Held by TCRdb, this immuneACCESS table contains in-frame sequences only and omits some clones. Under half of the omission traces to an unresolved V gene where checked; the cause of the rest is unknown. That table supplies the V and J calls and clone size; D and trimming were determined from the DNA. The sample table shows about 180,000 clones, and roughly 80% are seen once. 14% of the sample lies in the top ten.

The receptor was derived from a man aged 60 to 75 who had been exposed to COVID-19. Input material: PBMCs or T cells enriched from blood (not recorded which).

The nucleotides read TGTGCCAGCAGCTGGAGCTCTGGAAACACCATATATTTT. This gives the protein CASSWSSGNTIYF. Recombination joined TRBV7-3 with TRBJ1-3; confidence is insufficient to name the D gene. The germline V gene supplies CDR1 SGHTA and CDR2 FQGTGA. Trimming at the junction amounts to 4 bases on V and 0 bases on J, and the germline ends lie 4 bases apart. The CDR3 sequence holds 13 residues, the cysteine and phenylalanine included. The DNA shown is the 39-base CDR3, in frame from base 1.